This T cell receptor (beta chain) was profiled in a study of T-cell reconstitution after alpha-beta-depleted transplantation in children. Unique molecular identifiers featured in how the TCRbeta library was prepared. MiXCR, applied by TCRdb to the PCR reads, yields one record per CDR3 protein. The table includes 800,000 to 1,000,000 distinct CDR3 sequences, about 29% detected once. The study's findings and limits: At day 60, the high TCRbeta diversity found in some patients originated from recipient T cells and thymic progenitors that had survived. By about two months after transplant, alpha-beta T cells reportedly arose from several hundred graft clones that had expanded.

CDR1 and CDR2 from the germline V gene are SQVTM and ANQGSEA. CDR3 length: 11 residues. The germline V and J ends were trimmed by 5 bases and 4 bases, with 8 bases remaining between them. About this clonotype itself: Antigen unknown.

This chain connects TRBV29-1 to TRBJ1-2; D ambiguous. The sequence was collected from a boy in the first two years of life who had a stem cell transplant for SCID, so the T cells may come from the graft donor. The sequenced sample was PBMCs, mostly from graft donor cells, obtained 360 days after TCRalphabeta/CD19-depleted stem cell transplant. The DNA of the CDR3 is TGCAGCGTTCAATTGGTCTATGGCTACACCTTC. Amino acid sequence: CSVQLVYGYTF.